This is a list of T cell receptor beta chains from one sample in a study of beta chain features in type 1 diabetes. Some clones are missing from TCRdb's copy, which holds only in-frame ones; the method was immunoSEQ multiplex PCR. This sample has fewer than 350,000 clones, with around a fifth found just once. What was sequenced was naive CD4+ T cells from blood. The receptors were gathered from a woman aged 18-29 years in good health. Each CDR3 is given with its conserved first and last residue. Each record gives: V gene, clone size, D gene, J gene, CDR3 protein, CDR3 DNA. D genes are given only for firm matches. Expanded clones get a size class; other rows say once, few or many, or leave the size out.

V gene: TRBV27
clone size: NA
D gene: TRBD1
J gene: TRBJ1-2
CDR3 protein: CASSLSGQWILYGYTF
CDR3 DNA: TGTGCCAGCAGTTTATCGGGACAGTGGATCCTCTATGGCTACACCTTC

V gene: TRBV18
clone size: few
D gene: NA
J gene: TRBJ2-3
CDR3 protein: CASSPASVTDTQYF
CDR3 DNA: TGTGCCAGCTCACCAGCGTCCGTCACAGATACGCAGTATTTT

V gene: TRBV5-4
clone size: NA
D gene: TRBD1
J gene: TRBJ2-1
CDR3 protein: CASSSDRANEQFF
CDR3 DNA: TGTGCCAGCAGTTCCGACAGGGCCAATGAGCAGTTCTTC

V gene: TRBV9
clone size: few
D gene: TRBD1
J gene: TRBJ2-7
CDR3 protein: CASSGPEDRGHEQYF
CDR3 DNA: TGTGCCAGCAGCGGTCCGGAGGACAGGGGACACGAGCAGTACTTC

V gene: TRBV5-1
clone size: NA
D gene: NA
J gene: TRBJ2-7
CDR3 protein: CASSLSRAWTRSYEQYF
CDR3 DNA: TGCGCCAGCAGCTTGAGTAGGGCCTGGACACGATCCTACGAGCAGTACTTC

V gene: TRBV19
clone size: few
D gene: TRBD2
J gene: TRBJ2-7
CDR3 protein: CASSAQGLTYEQYF
CDR3 DNA: TGTGCCAGTAGTGCCCAGGGACTAACCTACGAGCAGTACTTC

V gene: TRBV7-6
clone size: few
D gene: TRBD1
J gene: TRBJ2-5
CDR3 protein: CASSPQTGGLETQYF
CDR3 DNA: TGTGCCAGCAGCCCCCAAACAGGGGGGCTGGAGACCCAGTACTTC

V gene: TRBV25-1
clone size: NA
D gene: NA
J gene: TRBJ1-2
CDR3 protein: CANLRGRANYGYTF
CDR3 DNA: TGTGCCAACCTCCGGGGGAGGGCTAACTATGGCTACACCTTC

V gene: TRBV2
clone size: NA
D gene: TRBD2
J gene: TRBJ2-7
CDR3 protein: CASRSGTSGAYEQYF
CDR3 DNA: TGTGCCAGCAGGTCCGGGACTAGCGGGGCCTACGAGCAGTACTTC

V gene: TRBV5-8
clone size: few
D gene: NA
J gene: TRBJ1-3
CDR3 protein: CASSLRGTENTIYF
CDR3 DNA: TGTGCCAGCAGCTTGAGGGGGACGGAAAACACCATATATTTT

V gene: TRBV4-1
clone size: few
D gene: TRBD1
J gene: TRBJ2-1
CDR3 protein: CASSQLPGGTYNEQFF
CDR3 DNA: TGCGCCAGCAGCCAACTTCCAGGGGGCACCTACAATGAGCAGTTCTTC

V gene: TRBV5-1
clone size: NA
D gene: TRBD2
J gene: TRBJ2-5
CDR3 protein: CASSGGRAQETQYF
CDR3 DNA: TGCGCCAGCAGCGGGGGGAGGGCCCAAGAGACCCAGTACTTC

V gene: TRBV19
clone size: few
D gene: NA
J gene: TRBJ1-5
CDR3 protein: CASSPRPGGPPQHF
CDR3 DNA: TGTGCCAGTAGTCCCCGCCCCGGAGGTCCGCCCCAGCATTTT

V gene: TRBV6-6
clone size: NA
D gene: TRBD2
J gene: TRBJ2-5
CDR3 protein: CASTIAGGHRRETQYF
CDR3 DNA: TGTGCCAGCACCATAGCGGGGGGGCATCGTCGGGAGACCCAGTACTTC

V gene: TRBV14
clone size: NA
D gene: NA
J gene: TRBJ2-7
CDR3 protein: CASSPLSSYEQYF
CDR3 DNA: TGTGCCAGCAGCCCCCTCAGCTCCTACGAGCAGTACTTC

V gene: TRBV5-6
clone size: few
D gene: NA
J gene: TRBJ1-3
CDR3 protein: CASRLDPSSGNTIYF
CDR3 DNA: TGTGCCAGCAGACTCGACCCTAGCTCTGGAAACACCATATATTTT

V gene: TRBV7-2
clone size: few
D gene: TRBD1
J gene: TRBJ1-2
CDR3 protein: CASSPSRTGQGGYTF
CDR3 DNA: TGTGCCAGCAGCCCATCACGGACAGGGCAGGGGGGCTACACCTTC

V gene: TRBV7-8
clone size: NA
D gene: NA
J gene: TRBJ2-1
CDR3 protein: CASSPRRVGRDEQFF
CDR3 DNA: TGTGCCAGCAGCCCAAGGAGGGTGGGAAGGGATGAGCAGTTCTTC

V gene: TRBV7-9
clone size: NA
D gene: TRBD1
J gene: TRBJ1-4
CDR3 protein: CASKGAGEKLFF
CDR3 DNA: TGTGCCAGCAAGGGGGCCGGTGAAAAACTGTTTTTT

V gene: TRBV29-1
clone size: NA
D gene: TRBD2
J gene: TRBJ2-1
CDR3 protein: CSGGGSGSYNEQFF
CDR3 DNA: TGCAGCGGCGGCGGGAGCGGGAGTTACAATGAGCAGTTCTTC

V gene: TRBV9
clone size: few
D gene: NA
J gene: TRBJ2-1
CDR3 protein: CASSVWQARSYNEQFF
CDR3 DNA: TGTGCCAGCAGCGTCTGGCAGGCCCGCTCCTACAATGAGCAGTTCTTC

V gene: TRBV30
clone size: NA
D gene: NA
J gene: TRBJ2-7
CDR3 protein: CAWRPPRDILYEQYF
CDR3 DNA: TGTGCCTGGAGACCCCCTCGGGACATTCTCTACGAGCAGTACTTC

V gene: TRBV15
clone size: NA
D gene: TRBD1
J gene: TRBJ2-1
CDR3 protein: CATSRDFGQGRHNEQFF
CDR3 DNA: TGTGCCACCAGCAGAGATTTCGGACAGGGGAGACACAATGAGCAGTTCTTC

V gene: TRBV5-1
clone size: NA
D gene: NA
J gene: TRBJ2-7
CDR3 protein: CASSLGGLPSYEQYF
CDR3 DNA: TGCGCCAGCAGCTTGGGGGGCCTCCCCTCCTACGAGCAGTACTTC

V gene: TRBV5-1
clone size: NA
D gene: TRBD1
J gene: TRBJ2-6
CDR3 protein: CASSLGVLRGTGRSGANVLTF
CDR3 DNA: TGCGCCAGCAGCTTGGGAGTTCTTCGTGGGACAGGGCGCTCTGGGGCCAACGTCCTGACTTTC

V gene: TRBV29-1
clone size: few
D gene: TRBD1
J gene: TRBJ1-2
CDR3 protein: CSVSDRDYGYTF
CDR3 DNA: TGCAGCGTCTCGGACAGGGACTATGGCTACACCTTC

V gene: TRBV28
clone size: few
D gene: TRBD1
J gene: TRBJ1-4
CDR3 protein: CASRPAGGQVVEKLFF
CDR3 DNA: TGTGCCAGCAGACCTGCCGGGGGACAGGTTGTTGAAAAACTGTTTTTT

V gene: TRBV9
clone size: few
D gene: TRBD1
J gene: TRBJ1-1
CDR3 protein: CASSPWTGPNTEAFF
CDR3 DNA: TGTGCCAGCAGCCCGTGGACAGGACCTAACACTGAAGCTTTCTTT

V gene: TRBV30
clone size: few
D gene: TRBD1
J gene: TRBJ2-5
CDR3 protein: CAWTRYPDRGSGTQYF
CDR3 DNA: TGTGCCTGGACCCGTTACCCCGACAGGGGCTCCGGTACCCAGTACTTC

V gene: TRBV30
clone size: NA
D gene: NA
J gene: TRBJ1-1
CDR3 protein: CAWSVQGYTEAFF
CDR3 DNA: TGTGCCTGGAGTGTACAGGGTTACACTGAAGCTTTCTTT

V gene: TRBV4-1
clone size: few
D gene: NA
J gene: TRBJ1-2
CDR3 protein: CASSQVGSGTYTF
CDR3 DNA: TGCGCCAGCAGCCAAGTGGGATCCGGGACATACACCTTC

V gene: TRBV2
clone size: NA
D gene: NA
J gene: TRBJ2-3
CDR3 protein: CASSETSRGTQYF
CDR3 DNA: TGTGCCAGCAGTGAAACTAGCCGTGGTACGCAGTATTTT

V gene: TRBV5-1
clone size: NA
D gene: TRBD1
J gene: TRBJ2-7
CDR3 protein: CASSWDRDGEQYF
CDR3 DNA: TGCGCCAGCAGCTGGGACAGGGATGGCGAGCAGTACTTC

V gene: TRBV6-5
clone size: few
D gene: TRBD1
J gene: TRBJ2-4
CDR3 protein: CASSRTGENIQYF
CDR3 DNA: TGTGCCAGCAGTCGGACAGGGGAGAACATTCAGTACTTC

V gene: TRBV9
clone size: NA
D gene: TRBD2
J gene: TRBJ2-3
CDR3 protein: CASSVGISGGAIDTQYF
CDR3 DNA: TGTGCCAGCAGCGTAGGGATTAGCGGGGGGGCCATAGATACGCAGTATTTT

V gene: TRBV5-1
clone size: NA
D gene: TRBD1
J gene: TRBJ2-1
CDR3 protein: CASSGGTGPQVEQFF
CDR3 DNA: TGCGCCAGCAGCGGGGGGACAGGTCCTCAGGTAGAGCAGTTCTTC

V gene: TRBV19
clone size: NA
D gene: TRBD2
J gene: TRBJ2-7
CDR3 protein: CASSGLAGAGEQYF
CDR3 DNA: TGTGCCAGTAGCGGACTAGCGGGGGCTGGAGAGCAGTACTTC

V gene: TRBV30
clone size: few
D gene: NA
J gene: TRBJ2-1
CDR3 protein: CAWRQTAGTRGQFF
CDR3 DNA: TGTGCCTGGAGGCAGACGGCCGGGACCAGGGGGCAGTTCTTC

V gene: TRBV4-1
clone size: few
D gene: NA
J gene: TRBJ2-2
CDR3 protein: CASSYRQFTGELFF
CDR3 DNA: TGCGCCAGCAGCTACCGACAGTTCACCGGGGAGCTGTTTTTT

V gene: TRBV4-3
clone size: few
D gene: TRBD2
J gene: TRBJ2-5
CDR3 protein: CASSQDGLAGRETQYF
CDR3 DNA: TGCGCCAGCAGCCAAGATGGGCTAGCGGGGCGGGAGACCCAGTACTTC

V gene: TRBV18
clone size: NA
D gene: NA
J gene: TRBJ2-5
CDR3 protein: CASSPGLMGGQETQYF
CDR3 DNA: TGTGCCAGCTCACCAGGACTAATGGGCGGCCAAGAGACCCAGTACTTC

V gene: TRBV29-1
clone size: few
D gene: NA
J gene: TRBJ1-1
CDR3 protein: CSAGGVSTEAFF
CDR3 DNA: TGCAGCGCCGGCGGGGTGAGCACTGAAGCTTTCTTT

V gene: TRBV9
clone size: few
D gene: NA
J gene: TRBJ2-3
CDR3 protein: CASSTGQTDTQYF
CDR3 DNA: TGTGCCAGCAGCACCGGACAAACAGATACGCAGTATTTT

V gene: TRBV9
clone size: NA
D gene: TRBD1
J gene: TRBJ2-1
CDR3 protein: CASSGTGGTGGHEQFF
CDR3 DNA: TGTGCCAGCAGCGGGACCGGGGGGACAGGGGGCCATGAGCAGTTCTTC

V gene: TRBV5-6
clone size: NA
D gene: TRBD1
J gene: TRBJ1-1
CDR3 protein: CASSSIDRARNTEAFF
CDR3 DNA: TGTGCCAGCAGCTCCATCGACAGGGCACGGAACACTGAAGCTTTCTTT

V gene: TRBV9
clone size: NA
D gene: TRBD2
J gene: TRBJ2-1
CDR3 protein: CASSVDRGDYNEQFF
CDR3 DNA: TGTGCCAGCAGCGTAGACCGGGGGGACTACAATGAGCAGTTCTTC

V gene: TRBV30
clone size: few
D gene: NA
J gene: TRBJ1-5
CDR3 protein: CAWSKSSRQPQHF
CDR3 DNA: TGTGCCTGGAGTAAATCTAGCCGACAGCCCCAGCATTTT